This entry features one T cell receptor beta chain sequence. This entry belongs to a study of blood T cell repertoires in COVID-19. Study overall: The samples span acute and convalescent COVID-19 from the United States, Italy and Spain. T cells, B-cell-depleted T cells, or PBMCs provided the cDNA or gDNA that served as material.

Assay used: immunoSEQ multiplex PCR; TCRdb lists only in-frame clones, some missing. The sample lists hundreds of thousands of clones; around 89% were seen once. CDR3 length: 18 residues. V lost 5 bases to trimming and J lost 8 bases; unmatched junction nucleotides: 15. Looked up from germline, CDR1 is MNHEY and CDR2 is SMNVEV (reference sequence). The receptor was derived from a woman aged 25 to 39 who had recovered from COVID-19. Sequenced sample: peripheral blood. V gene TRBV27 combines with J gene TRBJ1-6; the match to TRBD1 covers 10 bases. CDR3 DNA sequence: TGTGCCAGCAGTCAAACCGGGACAGGGGCCTTTGGGCATTCACCCCTCCACTTT. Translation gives CASSQTGTGAFGHSPLHF.